The 2 T cell receptor beta chains below all came from one sample that was sequenced in a study of T cells in localized non-small cell lung cancer. Clones were sequenced by immunoSEQ multiplex PCR, and TCRdb holds only the in-frame ones, with some missing. This table has over 20,000 clones, approximately 92% appearing once. Material: peripheral blood, obtained before any cancer treatment. The receptor source for this set is a man aged 40 to 70 with stage III squamous cell lung carcinoma.

The CDR3 coding sequence is TGTGCCAGCAGCCCGTCTTCCTATGGCTACACCTTC. It codes for CASSPSSYGYTF. The rearrangement links TRBV2 to TRBJ1-2; D is ambiguous. V lost 6 bases to trimming and J lost 4 bases, with 9 bases between them. CDR3 length: 12 residues. Germline V CDR1 and CDR2: SNHLY, FYNNEI.

The V gene is TRBV29-1, the J gene TRBJ2-1; the match to TRBD2 covers 11 bases. The V and J ends lost 4 bases and 6 bases, in that order; junction bases with no gene match: 2. This CDR3 is 13 amino acids long. Germline CDR1 reads SQVTM; CDR2 reads ANQGSEA. CDR3 sequence (DNA): TGCAGCGTTGGTCTAGCGGGAGGCAATGAGCAGTTCTTC. It specifies CSVGLAGGNEQFF.